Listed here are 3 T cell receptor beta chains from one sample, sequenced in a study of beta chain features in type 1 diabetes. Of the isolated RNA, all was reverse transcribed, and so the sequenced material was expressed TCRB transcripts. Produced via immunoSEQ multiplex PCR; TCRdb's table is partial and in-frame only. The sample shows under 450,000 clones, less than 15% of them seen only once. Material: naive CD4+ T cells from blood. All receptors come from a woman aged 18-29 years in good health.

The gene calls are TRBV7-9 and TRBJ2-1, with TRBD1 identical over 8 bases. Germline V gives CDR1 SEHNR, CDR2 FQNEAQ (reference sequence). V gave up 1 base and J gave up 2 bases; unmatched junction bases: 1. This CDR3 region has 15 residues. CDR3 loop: CASSLGRGPYNEQFF. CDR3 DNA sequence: TGTGCCAGCAGCTTAGGCAGGGGGCCCTACAATGAGCAGTTCTTC.

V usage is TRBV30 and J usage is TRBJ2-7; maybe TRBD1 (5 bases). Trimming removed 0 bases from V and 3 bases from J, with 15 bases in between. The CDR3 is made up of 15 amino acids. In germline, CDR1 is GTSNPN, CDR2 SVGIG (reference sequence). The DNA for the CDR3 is TGTGCCTGGAGTGTACAATTAGGGGTTGGCTACGAGCAGTACTTC. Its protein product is CAWSVQLGVGYEQYF.

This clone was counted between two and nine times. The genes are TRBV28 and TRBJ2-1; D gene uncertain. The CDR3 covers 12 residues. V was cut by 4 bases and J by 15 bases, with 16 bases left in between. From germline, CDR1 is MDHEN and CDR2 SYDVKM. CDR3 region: CASSYDSSRLFF. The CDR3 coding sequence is TGTGCCAGCAGTTACGATTCTAGTCGTCTGTTCTTC.